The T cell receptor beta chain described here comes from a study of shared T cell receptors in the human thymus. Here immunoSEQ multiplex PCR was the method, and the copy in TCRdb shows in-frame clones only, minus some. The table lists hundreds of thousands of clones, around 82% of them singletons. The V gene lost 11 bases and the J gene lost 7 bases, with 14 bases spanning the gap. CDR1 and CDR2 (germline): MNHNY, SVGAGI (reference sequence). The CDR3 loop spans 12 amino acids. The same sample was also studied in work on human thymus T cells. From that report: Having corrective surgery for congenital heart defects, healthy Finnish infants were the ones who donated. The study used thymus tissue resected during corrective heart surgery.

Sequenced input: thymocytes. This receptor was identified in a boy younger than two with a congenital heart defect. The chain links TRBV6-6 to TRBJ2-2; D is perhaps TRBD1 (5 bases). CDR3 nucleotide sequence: TGTGCCTCAGGGCCCTCCGGCGGGGAGCTGTTTTTT. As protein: CASGPSGGELFF.